This is a list of T cell receptor beta chains from one sample in a study of T cell repertoires in cytomegalovirus infection. TCRdb processed the reads anew with MiXCR; each CDR3 protein has one entry. There are about 76,000 distinct CDR3 sequences in the sample; around 3.4% occur only once, and over 4.5% lies in the top ten. The specimen sequenced was PBMCs. The receptors were gathered from a human donor in good health (CMV status not recorded). Some clones in this sample may be carry-over from other donors' samples. Both conserved end residues are part of each CDR3. Each record gives: V gene, D gene, J gene, clone size, CDR3 protein, CDR3 DNA. The D gene is left open where the match is weak. Size tells how often a clone was seen, or its class if it is expanded.

TRBV10-3	TRBD1	TRBJ1-3	many	CAIRSDRGLPIYF	TGTGCCATCAGGTCGGACAGGGGACTCCCCATATATTTT
TRBV9	TRBD2	TRBJ2-1	many	CASSVASGGPGEQFF	TGTGCCAGCAGCGTAGCTAGCGGGGGGCCAGGGGAGCAGTTCTTC
TRBV7-2	TRBD1	TRBJ2-4	many	CASSLAQTGYNIQYF	TGTGCCAGCAGCTTAGCCCAGACAGGGTACAACATTCAGTACTTC
TRBV15	NA	TRBJ1-4	many	CATSTEDEKLFF	TGTGCCACCAGCACGGAGGATGAAAAACTGTTTTTT
TRBV7-8	NA	TRBJ1-1	many	CASSLGREGRTEAFF	TGTGCCAGCAGCTTGGGTCGAGAGGGGAGGACTGAAGCTTTCTTT
TRBV12-5	TRBD1	TRBJ2-1	many	CASGLSRGQGANEQFF	TGTGCTAGTGGTTTGTCTAGGGGACAGGGGGCCAATGAGCAGTTCTTC
TRBV5-5	TRBD2	TRBJ2-3	many	CVSSLAGGGTDTQYF	TGTGTCAGCAGCTTGGCTGGCGGGGGTACAGATACGCAGTATTTT
TRBV7-2	NA	TRBJ2-1	few	CASSYAAFSSYNEQFF	TGTGCCAGCAGCTACGCAGCCTTTAGCTCCTACAATGAGCAGTTCTTC
TRBV7-6	TRBD1	TRBJ2-7	many	CASSPRDRGYEQYF	TGTGCCAGCAGCCCAAGGGACAGGGGGTACGAGCAGTACTTC
TRBV10-3	TRBD1	TRBJ2-3	many	CAINPGQITDTQYF	TGTGCCATCAATCCGGGACAGATAACAGATACGCAGTATTTT
TRBV12-3/TRBV12-4	NA	TRBJ2-2	many	CASSLASFRTGELFF	TGTGCCAGCAGTCTTGCTAGTTTTCGCACCGGGGAGCTGTTTTTT
TRBV13	TRBD1	TRBJ1-3	many	CASSSRTGGMSGNTIYF	TGTGCCAGCAGCTCCCGGACAGGGGGTATGTCGGGAAACACCATATATTTT
TRBV28	NA	TRBJ2-7	many	CASSEGLVGQYF	TGTGCCAGCAGTGAGGGGCTAGTCGGGCAGTACTTC
TRBV28	NA	TRBJ1-5	many	CASRSYMGISNQPQHF	TGTGCCAGCAGGTCCTACATGGGGATTAGCAATCAGCCCCAGCATTTT
TRBV4-1	NA	TRBJ2-1	many	CASSQAKGLEQFF	TGCGCCAGCAGCCAAGCGAAAGGCCTTGAGCAGTTCTTC
TRBV19	TRBD1	TRBJ2-7	many	CASSPRTGSYEQYF	TGTGCCAGTAGTCCGCGGACAGGTTCCTACGAGCAGTACTTC
TRBV2	NA	TRBJ1-4	many	CASSVTTNEKLFF	TGTGCCAGCAGTGTAACAACTAATGAAAAACTGTTTTTT
TRBV7-6	NA	TRBJ2-7	many	CASSFRGVGEQYF	TGTGCCAGCAGTTTCCGAGGGGTCGGGGAGCAGTACTTC
TRBV6-4	NA	TRBJ2-2	many	CASSEGNTGELFF	TGTGCCAGCAGTGAGGGGAACACCGGGGAGCTGTTTTTT
TRBV7-2	NA	TRBJ1-1	many	CASSLVQNTEAFF	TGTGCCAGCAGCTTAGTTCAGAACACTGAAGCTTTCTTT
TRBV7-2	NA	TRBJ1-1	many	CASSSDVGEAFF	TGTGCCAGCAGCTCTGACGTGGGTGAAGCTTTCTTT
TRBV3-1	NA	TRBJ2-3	many	CASSQVDTQYF	TGTGCCAGCAGCCAAGTCGATACGCAGTATTTT
TRBV20-1	TRBD1	TRBJ1-1	many	CSAQSTGETEAFF	TGCAGTGCTCAGAGTACAGGGGAAACTGAAGCTTTCTTT
TRBV18	NA	TRBJ2-3	many	CASSPPSGGADTQYF	TGTGCCAGCTCACCACCTTCTGGGGGCGCAGATACGCAGTATTTT
TRBV19	NA	TRBJ1-6	many	CASMGRRYNSPLHF	TGTGCCAGTATGGGGCGGAGGTATAATTCACCCCTCCACTTT
TRBV7-8	TRBD1	TRBJ2-7	many	CASSLASSGGFEQYF	TGTGCCAGCAGCTTAGCGTCGTCAGGGGGATTCGAGCAGTACTTC
TRBV7-7	NA	TRBJ2-7	many	CASSLRDLHYEQYF	TGTGCCAGCAGCTTAAGGGATTTACACTACGAGCAGTACTTC
TRBV5-1	NA	TRBJ2-5	many	CASSSGLQETQYF	TGCGCCAGCAGCTCGGGACTTCAAGAGACCCAGTACTTC
TRBV18	NA	TRBJ2-2	many	CASSPYPDNGELFF	TGTGCCAGCTCACCATACCCTGACAACGGGGAGCTGTTTTTT
TRBV28	TRBD2	TRBJ2-2	many	CASSVPRLGEPSGKDTGELFF	TGTGCCAGCAGTGTCCCCCGACTAGGGGAACCTAGCGGGAAAGACACCGGGGAGCTGTTTTTT
TRBV12-3/TRBV12-4	NA	TRBJ1-2	many	CASSLRGSGYTF	TGTGCCAGCAGTTTACGTGGAAGTGGCTACACCTTC
TRBV7-2	NA	TRBJ1-2	many	CASSLAMTSDGYTF	TGTGCCAGCAGCTTAGCGATGACATCTGATGGCTACACCTTC
TRBV12-3/TRBV12-4	TRBD1	TRBJ2-2	many	CASSLAKGQGFF	TGTGCCAGCAGTTTGGCTAAGGGACAGGGGTTTTTT
TRBV20-1	NA	TRBJ1-6	many	CSARDLRTDNSPLHF	TGCAGTGCTAGAGATTTAAGGACAGATAATTCACCCCTCCACTTT
TRBV7-9	NA	TRBJ2-3	many	CASDRRSTDTQYF	TGTGCCAGCGACAGGCGGAGCACAGATACGCAGTATTTT
TRBV7-9	TRBD1	TRBJ1-2	many	CASEDRFISGYTF	TGTGCCTCGGAGGACAGGTTTATATCTGGCTACACCTTC
TRBV6-2/TRBV6-3	NA	TRBJ2-1	many	CASGPEQFF	TGTGCCAGCGGACCGGAGCAGTTCTTC
TRBV7-9	TRBD1	TRBJ2-2	many	CASRKDRVGTGELFF	TGTGCCAGCAGGAAAGACAGGGTTGGCACCGGGGAGCTGTTTTTT
TRBV20-1	NA	TRBJ1-5	many	CSAKRQGGGANQPQHF	TGCAGTGCCAAGCGGCAGGGTGGAGGGGCCAATCAGCCCCAGCATTTT